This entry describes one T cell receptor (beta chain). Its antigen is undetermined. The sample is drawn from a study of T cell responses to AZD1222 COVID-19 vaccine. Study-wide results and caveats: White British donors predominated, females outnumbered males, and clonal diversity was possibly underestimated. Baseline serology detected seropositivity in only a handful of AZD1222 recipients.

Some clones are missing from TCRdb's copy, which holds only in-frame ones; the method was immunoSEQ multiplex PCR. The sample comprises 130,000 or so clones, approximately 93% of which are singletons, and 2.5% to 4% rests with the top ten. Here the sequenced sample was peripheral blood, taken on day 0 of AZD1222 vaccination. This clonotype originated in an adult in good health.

DNA of the CDR3: TGCGCCAGCAGTCAAGACAGGTCCTACGAGCAGTACTTC. Its translation is CASSQDRSYEQYF. This rearrangement joins TRBV5-1 to TRBJ2-7; possible D gene TRBD1, 6 bases. There are 13 residues in the CDR3. Germline V lookup: CDR1 SGHRS, CDR2 YFSETQ. V was clipped by 5 bases and J by 1 base, with 10 bases between them.